A selection of T cell receptor beta chains follows, all from one sample in a study of response to subunit inactivated influenza vaccine. TCRdb re-called the RT-PCR reads with MiXCR, one entry per CDR3 protein. Here the sample spans fewer than 550,000 distinct CDR3 sequences, 25% being singletons. The sequences come from CD4+ T cells sorted from PBMCs, collected approximately 5 days after vaccination. The receptors originated from a man between 50 and 59 years old who received an inactivated influenza vaccine. The CDR3 runs from the conserved cysteine through the conserved F or W. The order of the fields is clone size, D gene, J gene, V gene, CDR3 length, CDR3 DNA, CDR3 protein. A D gene is named only where the DNA matches it firmly. Clone size, where shown, is once, few, many, or a class for clones that have expanded.

>few|-|TRBJ2-1|TRBV28|14
TGTGCCAGCGAGAGGGGGGGGACTAACAATGAGCAGTTCTTC
CASERGGTNNEQFF
>-|TRBD2|TRBJ2-3|TRBV10-3|14
TGTGCCATCAGTGCGGCGGGAGAGGCAGATACGCAGTATTTT
CAISAAGEADTQYF
>-|-|TRBJ2-1|TRBV18|13
TGTGCCAGCTCACGAGGGACGACACAGATTCAGTTCTTC
CASSRGTTQIQFF
>-|-|TRBJ2-5|TRBV6-1|16
TGTGCCACCATGGGTGGGTTGAGAGGAGGGAAAGAGACCCAGTACTTC
CATMGGLRGGKETQYF
>few|-|TRBJ2-1|TRBV9|16
TGTGCCAGCAGCCCCCGCGTGGAGGTACGGTACAATGAGCAGTTCTTC
CASSPRVEVRYNEQFF
>-|-|TRBJ2-1|TRBV7-2|16
TGTGCCAGCAGCCATAGTACCCTAGGCTCCTACAATGAGCAGTTCTTC
CASSHSTLGSYNEQFF
>-|-|TRBJ1-3|TRBV25-1|14
TGTGCCAGCAGTGCAGGGACAACTGGAAACACCATATATTTT
CASSAGTTGNTIYF
>-|-|TRBJ1-5|TRBV19|16
TGTGCCAGTAGTATAGATGGGGCAGTTCGCAATCAGCCCCAGCATTTT
CASSIDGAVRNQPQHF
>few|TRBD2|TRBJ2-2|TRBV18|17
TGTGCCAGCTCACCACCCACGAGGAGCGGGGCTGGCGGGGAGCTGTTTTTT
CASSPPTRSGAGGELFF
>-|TRBD2|TRBJ2-1|TRBV6-1|17
TGTGCCAGCAGGGGATTGGAGCGGGGGGGCTCCTACAATGAGCAGTTCTTC
CASRGLERGGSYNEQFF
>few|TRBD2|TRBJ2-3|TRBV9|18
TGTGCCAGCAGCGTCAAACCTAGCGGGGGGATAGACACAGATACGCAGTATTTT
CASSVKPSGGIDTDTQYF
>few|TRBD1|TRBJ1-2|TRBV29-1|14
TGCAGCGCAGATGACAGGGCGGGAATTGGGGGCTACACCTTC
CSADDRAGIGGYTF
>few|-|TRBJ1-6|TRBV4-2|15
TGTGCCAGCAGCCAAGACAGGGGACCCCCGATAACCCTCCACTTT
CASSQDRGPPITLHF
>many|-|TRBJ2-1|TRBV4-1|17
TGCGCCAGCAGCCGAATTCAGCTCGGGCGGGGACCGAATGAGCAGTTCTTC
CASSRIQLGRGPNEQFF
>few|-|TRBJ1-5|TRBV6-2/TRBV6-3|15
TGTGCCAGCGGCGACCCCGGACAGCAGTATAGGCCCCAGCATTTT
CASGDPGQQYRPQHF
>few|-|TRBJ2-3|TRBV2|12
TGTGCCGGCGACAGAGGCACAGATACGCAGTATTTT
CAGDRGTDTQYF
>few|-|TRBJ2-5|TRBV12-3/TRBV12-4|13
TGTGCCAGCAGTCGGGGAGAAGGGGAGACCCAGTACTTC
CASSRGEGETQYF
>many|-|TRBJ2-7|TRBV28|17
TGTGCCAGCAGTTTGTTGGGGACGTACAGGGAAACCTACGAGCAGTACTTC
CASSLLGTYRETYEQYF
>-|-|TRBJ2-3|TRBV7-4|13
TGTGCCAGCAGCCCCGACGTAGCAGATACGCAGTATTTT
CASSPDVADTQYF
>few|-|TRBJ2-1|TRBV7-9|14
TGTGCCAGCAGTGCGGACAGCCTTAACAATGAGCAGTTCTTC
CASSADSLNNEQFF
>-|-|TRBJ2-1|TRBV7-3|15
TGTGCCAGCAGCTTTGGCAGGGGTTCCTACAATGAGCAGTTCTTC
CASSFGRGSYNEQFF
>-|-|TRBJ1-1|TRBV10-3|13
TGTGCCATCAGTCAAGCCGACAGTTCTGAAGCTTTCTTT
CAISQADSSEAFF
>-|-|TRBJ2-3|TRBV9|14
TGTGCCAGCAAGCCCGGTGACGGCACAGATACGCAGTATTTT
CASKPGDGTDTQYF
>-|-|TRBJ2-5|TRBV5-1|14
TGCGCCAGCAGCAAGGGGGAGTTGCGAGAGACCCAGTACTTC
CASSKGELRETQYF
>few|TRBD1|TRBJ2-1|TRBV28|16
TGTGCCAGCAGTTTAAGGGGGCAAGGGGCCTACAATGAGCAGTTCTTC
CASSLRGQGAYNEQFF
>many|-|TRBJ2-7|TRBV7-2|13
TGTGCCAGCAGCCCCAGAACCTCCTACGAGCAGTACTTC
CASSPRTSYEQYF
>-|-|TRBJ1-5|TRBV20-1|12
TGCAGTGCTAGAGATCAGGAGGGCCGTCTAGATTTT
CSARDQEGRLDF
>many|TRBD1|TRBJ1-5|TRBV12-3/TRBV12-4|14
TGTGCCAGCAGTCTCCGGGACAGACTGGAGCCCCAGCATTTT
CASSLRDRLEPQHF
>many|-|TRBJ2-5|TRBV20-1|11
TGCAGTGCCGGGACGCAAGAGACCCAGTACTTC
CSAGTQETQYF